One sample yielded the 15 T cell receptor beta chains listed below, sequenced in a study of blood T cell repertoires in COVID-19. Libraries were prepared by immunoSEQ multiplex PCR; TCRdb keeps only in-frame clonotypes and omits some of them. The repertoire includes about 84,000 clones, more than 70% of them detected once, and approximately 39% sits in the top ten. Sequenced sample: peripheral blood. The source of these receptors is a man older than 75 with active or convalescent COVID-19.

The chain has TRBV6-2 or TRBV6-3 and TRBJ1-6; no definite D call. Germline-derived CDR1 and CDR2 are MNHEY and SVGEGT. Trimming removed 0 bases from V and 7 bases from J, with 13 bases in between. The CDR3 sequence is 16 residues long. DNA for the CDR3: TGTGCCAGCAGTTACTCGAGGGCTGACGAGAATTCACCCCTCCACTTT. It yields the protein CASSYSRADENSPLHF.

The chain has TRBV19 and TRBJ2-3; D possibly corresponds to TRBD2 (6 bases). V gave up 5 bases and J gave up 2 bases, with 11 bases separating them. The CDR3 spans 14 residues. Germline loops: CDR1 LNHDA, CDR2 SQIVND (reference sequence). CDR3 loop: CASSGDLYTDTQYF. In DNA, the CDR3 is TGTGCCAGTAGTGGGGACTTATACACAGATACGCAGTATTTT.

This chain joins TRBV6-5 and TRBJ1-6, with D maybe TRBD1 (5 bases). Germline V gene data show CDR1 as MNHEY and CDR2 as SVGAGI. V lost 5 bases to trimming and J lost 7 bases, with 15 bases between them. The CDR3 spans 15 residues. The CDR3, as DNA: TGTGCCAGCAGTCGAATGGGGCAACAAAATTCACCCCTCCACTTT. Translated: CASSRMGQQNSPLHF.

The rearrangement joins TRBV6-5 to TRBJ2-1, with TRBD1 identical over 9 bases. Trimming took 5 bases from V and 2 from J; bases not matched to a gene: 4. CDR1 MNHEY and CDR2 SVGAGI come from the germline V gene. The CDR3 has 15 amino acids. CDR3 nucleotides: TGTGCCAGCAGTAACACAGGGGGCGCCTACAATGAGCAGTTCTTC. Encoded protein: CASSNTGGAYNEQFF.

The J gene is TRBJ2-3, the V gene TRBV4-1; 8 bases are a match to TRBD2. The V gene's germline CDR1 is MGHRA and CDR2 YSYEKL. The CDR3 length is 16 residues. J was trimmed by 8 bases and V by 0 bases; bases with no gene match: 10. The CDR3 sequence is CASSQDPLAGRGTQYF. The CDR3 DNA reads TGCGCCAGCAGCCAAGATCCGCTAGCCGGGAGGGGTACGCAGTATTTT.

The J gene is TRBJ2-7, the V gene TRBV5-1; 9 bases map to TRBD2. Germline V gene sequence: CDR1 SGHRS, CDR2 YFSETQ. CDR3 length: 16 residues. The ends lost 1 base at V and 10 bases at J; junction bases unmatched: 15. Here the CDR3 DNA reads TGCGCCAGCAGCTTGAGTTTAGGTAGCGGGGGCTCCTCCCAGTACTTC. Its translation is CASSLSLGSGGSSQYF.

For this clone: The germline gene is not matched at one end of the junction; a read error may be the cause. This rearrangement joins TRBV5-1 to TRBJ1-5; 12 bases map to TRBD1. Germline V lookup: CDR1 SGHRS, CDR2 YFSETQ. This CDR3 has 17 amino acids. CDR3 sequence (DNA): TGCGCCCGCAGCCGACTGGGGGGACAGGGGGCACATCAGCCCCAGCATTTT. It yields the protein CARSRLGGQGAHQPQHF. The whole variable domain, filled in from reference TRBV5-1 and TRBJ1-5, reads KAGVTQTPRYLIKTRGQQVTLSCSPISGHRSVSWYQQTPGQGLQFLFEYFSETQRNKGNFPGRFSGRQFSNSRSEMNVSTLELGDSALYLCARSRLGGQGAHQPQHFGDGTRLSIL.

This clone was counted once. This sequence joins TRBV5-1 and TRBJ1-5, with a weak D call TRBD1 (5 bases). V lost 0 bases, J lost 3 bases, and 13 bases lay in between. The CDR3 loop spans 16 amino acids. Germline V gene lookup returns CDR1 SGHRS and CDR2 YFSETQ. CDR3 nucleotide sequence: TGCGCCAGCAGCTTGGGGGCAGGGTCAGACAATCAGCCCCAGCATTTT. Encoded protein: CASSLGAGSDNQPQHF.

The genes are TRBV3-1 (or the pseudogene TRBV3-2) and TRBJ1-3; D gene unclear. Germline lookup yields CDR1 LGHDT and CDR2 YNNKEL (reference sequence). V was pared by 4 bases and J by 0 bases, with 10 bases between. This CDR3 contains 15 residues. CDR3 nucleotides: TGTGCCAGCAGCCCCCGACACACCTCTGGAAACACCATATATTTT. Translated, it gives CASSPRHTSGNTIYF.

The gene calls are TRBV18 and TRBJ2-1, with 12 bases matching TRBD2. Germline V gene data show CDR1 as KGHSH and CDR2 as LQKENI. The trim removed 0 bases at V and 9 bases at J, leaving 9 bases unmatched. The CDR3 spans 17 residues. The CDR3 coding sequence is TGTGCCAGCTCACCACCGTTCGGACTAGCGGGGTGGGGTGAGCAGTTCTTC. Its protein product is CASSPPFGLAGWGEQFF.

V and J are TRBV27 and TRBJ2-1; TRBD1 matches at 7 bases. The CDR3 loop spans 14 amino acids. The germline gives CDR1 MNHEY, CDR2 SMNVEV (reference sequence). Germline trimming cut 3 bases from V and 5 bases from J; bases unmatched to any gene: 4. The CDR3 sequence is CASSFTGDNNEQFF. CDR3 coding DNA: TGTGCCAGCAGTTTTACAGGGGATAACAATGAGCAGTTCTTC.

This chain connects TRBV21-1 to TRBJ2-2; whether TRBD1, the table's D call, matches the DNA was not checked. TRBV21-1 is a pseudogene locus. CDR3 length equals 17 residues. Here the CDR3 reads CASSNGKTDKNTGELFF. The CDR3 nucleotides are TGTGCCAGCAGCAATGGGAAGACAGACAAGAACACCGGGGAGCTGTTTTTT.

The J gene is TRBJ2-5, the V gene TRBV24-1; D might be TRBD1 (6 bases). The V gene's germline CDR1 is KGHDR and CDR2 SFDVKD. CDR3 length: 14 amino acids. Trimming took off 4 bases at V and 2 bases at J, with 10 bases between the two ends. The CDR3 nucleotides read TGTGCCACCAGTGACCCTACAGGGCAAGAGACCCAGTACTTC. It yields the protein CATSDPTGQETQYF.

The chain recombines TRBV6-4 with TRBJ2-1; D might be TRBD2 (6 bases). The germline V and J ends were trimmed by 4 bases and 0 bases, with 13 bases remaining between them. CDR3 length: 16 residues. The germline gives CDR1 MRHNA, CDR2 SNTAGT. DNA for the CDR3: TGTGCCAGCAGTGTGGAGGGTCATCCCTCCTACAATGAGCAGTTCTTC. This encodes CASSVEGHPSYNEQFF.

The chain employs TRBV29-1 and TRBJ1-2; no clear D. The V end lost 3 bases, the J end lost 2 bases, and 10 bases lay between the germline ends. In germline, CDR1 is SQVTM, CDR2 ANQGSEA. This CDR3 has 13 amino acids. CDR3 sequence reads: CSVDWGGNYGYTF. The CDR3 nucleotides read TGCAGCGTTGATTGGGGAGGAAACTATGGCTACACCTTC.